This TCR beta chain was identified in a study of shared clonotypes between healthy human individuals. Overall study findings and caveats: The authors expected sequencing depth to affect clonotype sharing among donors. Clonotypes shared by all four sorted-subset donors had higher generation probabilities than non-shared clonotypes.

In the original workflow: Without quality scores, immunoSEQ junctional reads could not be filtered like full-length reads. Profiling relied on immunoSEQ multiplex PCR, and the TCRdb table lists in-frame clones only, not all of them. V, J and clone size are those of that table, while D and trimming were read from the DNA. The sample holds approximately 740,000 clones, 74% seen once. HIV-negative, healthy adults without recent acute infections or vaccinations were the donors. Per germline, CDR1 MNHEY and CDR2 SMNVEV (reference sequence). V lost 3 bases and J lost 2, with 21 bases in between. This CDR3 region has 18 residues. This clone has a handful of counts. The antigen is unknown.

Sequenced input: memory CD4+ T cells sorted from blood. Subset noted: CD45RA-negative fraction. The origin of this receptor is a woman in her 30s in good health. The chain is built from TRBV27 and TRBJ2-3, with a tentative D call TRBD2 (6 bases). The CDR3 region is CASSFVGYPAGSTDTQYF. As DNA, the CDR3 is TGTGCCAGCAGTTTCGTGGGCTACCCGGCGGGATCCACAGATACGCAGTATTTT.